The TCR beta chain under discussion was sequenced for a study of Tregs in tolerant kidney transplant recipients. Study information: Recipients received nonmyeloablative bone marrow transplants from related graft donors, with transient mixed chimerism. Study observations and caveats: Tolerant patients' donor-specific Tregs expanded beyond overall Tregs, suggesting antigen-driven growth. Biological reproducibility was not directly addressed, but technical replication error appeared minimal.

Unstimulated regulatory T cells (CD4+CD25+CD127-), CD4+CD25- non-regulatory cells, CD4 and CD8 cells were FACS-sorted from thawed PBMCs. The V and J ends lost 7 bases and 8 bases, in that order; junction bases with no gene match: 11. The CDR3 spans 15 residues. CDR1 SGHVS and CDR2 FNYEAQ come from the germline V gene. Points on this clone: The antigen is not known. The CDR3 end lies 3 residues beyond the end of the read and is filled in from the germline J gene.

Method: immunoSEQ multiplex PCR; TCRdb's copy keeps in-frame clones and lacks some. The table lists fewer than 55,000 clones, with under 0.9% in the top ten. Here the sequenced sample was CD4+ T cells from blood, taken before the transplant. V and J are TRBV7-6 and TRBJ1-4, with 9 bases aligning to TRBD1. The origin of this receptor is a human donor who received a combined kidney and bone marrow transplant. CDR3 in amino acids: CASTPLQGAGEKLFF. CDR3 DNA, as far as it was read: TGTGCCAGCACCCCACTACAGGGGGCAGGGGAAAAA.